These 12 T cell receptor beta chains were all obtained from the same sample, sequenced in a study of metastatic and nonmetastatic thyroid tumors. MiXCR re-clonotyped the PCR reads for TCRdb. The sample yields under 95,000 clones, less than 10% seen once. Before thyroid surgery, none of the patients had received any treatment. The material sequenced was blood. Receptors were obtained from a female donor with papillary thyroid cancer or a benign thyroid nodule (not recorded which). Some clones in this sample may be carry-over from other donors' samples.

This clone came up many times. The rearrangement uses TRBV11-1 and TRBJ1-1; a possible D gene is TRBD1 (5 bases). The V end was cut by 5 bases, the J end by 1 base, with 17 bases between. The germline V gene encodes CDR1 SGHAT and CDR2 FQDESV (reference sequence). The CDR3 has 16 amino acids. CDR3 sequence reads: CASSTGTGTPNTEAFF. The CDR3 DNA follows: TGTGCCAGCAGCACTGGGACGGGAACCCCGAACACTGAAGCTTTCTTT.

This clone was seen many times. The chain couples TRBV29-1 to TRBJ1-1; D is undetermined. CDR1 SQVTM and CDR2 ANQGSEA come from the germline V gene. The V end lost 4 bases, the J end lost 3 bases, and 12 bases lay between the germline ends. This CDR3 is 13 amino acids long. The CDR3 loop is CSVVGSIYTEAFF. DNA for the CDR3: TGCAGCGTTGTGGGCAGCATATACACTGAAGCTTTCTTT. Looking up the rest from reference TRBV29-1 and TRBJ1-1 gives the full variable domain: SAVISQKPSRDICQRGTSLTIQCQVDSQVTMMFWYRQQPGQSLTLIATANQGSEATYESGFVIDKFPISRPNLTFSTLTVSNMSPEDSSIYLCSVVGSIYTEAFFGQGTRLTVV.

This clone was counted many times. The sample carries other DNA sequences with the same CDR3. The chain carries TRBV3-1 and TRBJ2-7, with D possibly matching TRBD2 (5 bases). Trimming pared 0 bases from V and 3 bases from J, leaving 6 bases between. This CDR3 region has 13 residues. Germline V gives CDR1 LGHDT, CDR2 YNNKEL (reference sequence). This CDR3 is CASSQERGYEQYF. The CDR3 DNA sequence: TGTGCCAGCAGCCAAGAACGGGGCTACGAGCAGTACTTC.

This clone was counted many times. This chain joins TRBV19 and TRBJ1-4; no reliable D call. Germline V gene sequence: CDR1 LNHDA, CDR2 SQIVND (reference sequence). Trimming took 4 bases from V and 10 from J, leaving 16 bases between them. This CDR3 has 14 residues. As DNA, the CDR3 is TGTGCCAGTAGTACCGGGCCCCCAGGAGGAAAACTGTTTTTT. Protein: CASSTGPPGGKLFF. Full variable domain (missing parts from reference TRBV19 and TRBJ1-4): DGGITQSPKYLFRKEGQNVTLSCEQNLNHDAMYWYRQDPGQGLRLIYYSQIVNDFQKGDIAEGYSVSREKKESFPLTVTSAQKNPTAFYLCASSTGPPGGKLFFGSGTQLSVL.

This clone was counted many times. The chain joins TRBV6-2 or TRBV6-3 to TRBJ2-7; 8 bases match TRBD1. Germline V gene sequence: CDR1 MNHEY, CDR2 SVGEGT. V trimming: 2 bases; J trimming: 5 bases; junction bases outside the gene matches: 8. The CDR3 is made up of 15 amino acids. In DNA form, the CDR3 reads TGTGCCAGCAGTTACGGCGGACAGGGTCGGCACGAGCAGTACTTC. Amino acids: CASSYGGQGRHEQYF.

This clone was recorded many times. Here the CDR3 DNA reads TGTGCCAGCAGCGTAGCGGGGACAGCTGGAAACACCATATATTTT. Its protein product is CASSVAGTAGNTIYF. The chain combines TRBV9 with TRBJ1-3; 7 bases line up with TRBD1. This CDR3 comprises 15 residues. V lost 0 bases, J lost 2 bases, and 2 bases stayed unmatched. The germline V gene has CDR1 SGDLS and CDR2 YYNGEE.

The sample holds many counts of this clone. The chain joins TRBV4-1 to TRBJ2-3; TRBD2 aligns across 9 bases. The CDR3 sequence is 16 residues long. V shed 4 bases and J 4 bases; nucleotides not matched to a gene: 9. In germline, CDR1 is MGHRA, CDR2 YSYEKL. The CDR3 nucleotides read TGCGCCAGCAGCCCCCTGGGCGGGGGGGCATCAGATACGCAGTATTTT. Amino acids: CASSPLGGGASDTQYF.

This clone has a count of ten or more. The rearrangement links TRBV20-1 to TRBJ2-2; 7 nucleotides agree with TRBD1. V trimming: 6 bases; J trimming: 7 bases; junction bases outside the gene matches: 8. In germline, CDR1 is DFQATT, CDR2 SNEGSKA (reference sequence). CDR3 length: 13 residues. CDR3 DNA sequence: TGCAGTGCCGACAGGGATTTCGACGGGGAGCTGTTTTTT. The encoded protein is CSADRDFDGELFF.

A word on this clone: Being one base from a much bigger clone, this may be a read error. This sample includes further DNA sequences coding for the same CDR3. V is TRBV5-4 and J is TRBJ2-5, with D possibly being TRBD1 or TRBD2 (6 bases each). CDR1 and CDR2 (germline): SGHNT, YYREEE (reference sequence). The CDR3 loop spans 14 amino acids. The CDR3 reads CASWKGGFQETQYF. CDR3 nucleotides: TGTGCCAGTTGGAAGGGGGGCTTTCAAGAGACACAGTACTTC.

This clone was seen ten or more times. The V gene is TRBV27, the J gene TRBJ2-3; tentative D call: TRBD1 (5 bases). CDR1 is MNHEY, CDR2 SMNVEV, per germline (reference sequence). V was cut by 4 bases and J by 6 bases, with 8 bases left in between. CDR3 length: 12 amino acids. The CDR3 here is CASSSRADTQYF. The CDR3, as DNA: TGTGCCAGCAGTTCCAGGGCCGATACGCAGTATTTT.

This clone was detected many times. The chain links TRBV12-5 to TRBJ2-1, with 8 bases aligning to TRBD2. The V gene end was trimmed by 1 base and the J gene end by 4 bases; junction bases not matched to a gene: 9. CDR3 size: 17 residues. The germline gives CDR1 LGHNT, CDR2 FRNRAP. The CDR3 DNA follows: TGTGCTAGTGGTTTGGCCCCCATGGCGGGGGGATACAATGAGCAGTTCTTC. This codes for CASGLAPMAGGYNEQFF.

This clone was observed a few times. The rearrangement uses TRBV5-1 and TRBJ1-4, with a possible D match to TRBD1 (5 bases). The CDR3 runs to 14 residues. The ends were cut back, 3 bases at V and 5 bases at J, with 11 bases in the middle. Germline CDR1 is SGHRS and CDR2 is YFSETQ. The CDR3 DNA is TGCGCCAGCAGCTCCCGGGACGCGAATGAAAAACTGTTTTTT. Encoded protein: CASSSRDANEKLFF.